The 32 T cell receptor delta chains in this list originate from one sample, sequenced in a study of Vδ1+ human thymocytes. Study-wide findings and caveats: In the thymus, TRG and TRD repertoires looked highly polyclonal with Gaussian CDR3 lengths.

Their antigen targets remain unknown. Extracted RNA was reverse transcribed into cDNA. Multiplex PCR used pooled V-gene forward primers and a constant-region reverse primer to amplify CDR3s. TCRdb re-analyzed the multiplex PCR reads via CATT. The data show about 53,000 delta-chain clones, over 12% seen once. Sequenced material: Vdelta1+ gamma-delta thymocytes from the thymus. Regarding subset: FACS-sorted CD3+ TCRalphabeta- TCRVdelta1+ TCRVdelta2- thymocytes. These receptors originate from a girl under three years old who had congenital heart surgery.

The chain uses TRDV1 and TRDJ1; possibly TRDD2 for D (6 bases). CDR1 and CDR2 from the germline V gene are TSWWSYY and QGS. V was cut by 4 bases and J by 0 bases, with 12 bases left in between. This CDR3 is built from 15 residues. The CDR3 nucleotides are TGTGCTCTTGGGGTTCCTAAGGGGTACACCGATAAACTCATCTTT. It yields the protein CALGVPKGYTDKLIF.

This chain uses TRDV1 with TRDJ1; 10 nucleotides line up with TRDD3. V was pared by 0 bases and J by 0 bases, with 10 bases of the junction left unmatched. This CDR3 region has 19 residues. CDR1 is TSWWSYY and CDR2 is QGS in the germline V gene. CDR3 protein: CALGELVNWGIKYTDKLIF. The CDR3 nucleotides are TGTGCTCTTGGGGAACTAGTGAACTGGGGGATTAAGTACACCGATAAACTCATCTTT.

This clone is medium-sized (0.01 to 0.1%) by share. The rearrangement links TRDV2 to TRDJ3, with TRDD3 matching over 8 bases. Germline-derived CDR1 and CDR2 are GEAIGNYY and EKD. The CDR3 is 16 residues long. The V gene end was trimmed by 5 bases and the J gene end by 4 bases; junction bases not matched to a gene: 6. DNA of the CDR3: TGTGCCTGTGTTGGGGATACCGCGTGGGACACCCGACAGATGTTTTTC. It yields the protein CACVGDTAWDTRQMFF.

This clone was seen more than once but under ten times. The chain uses TRDV1 and TRDJ1; 9 nucleotides match TRDD3. The germline V gene has CDR1 TSWWSYY and CDR2 QGS. The CDR3 extends over 17 amino acids. The J segment lost 0 bases and the V segment lost 1 base, leaving 6 bases of the junction unmatched. CDR3 amino acids: CALGERFAGGYTDKLIF. The DNA of the CDR3 is TGTGCTCTTGGGGAACGTTTTGCTGGGGGATACACCGATAAACTCATCTTT.

This clone was found a few times. The gene calls are TRDV1 and TRDJ1; maybe TRDD3 (7 bases). V lost 2 bases and J 1 base, leaving 29 bases between the germline ends. The V gene's germline CDR1 is TSWWSYY and CDR2 QGS. CDR3 size: 21 residues. The CDR3 reads CALGEMLSYEGDRRCTDKLIF. The CDR3 region has the DNA TGTGCTCTTGGGGAAATGTTATCCTACGAAGGGGATAGAAGGTGCACCGATAAACTCATCTTT.

The chain links TRDV1 to TRDJ1; TRDD3 aligns across 11 bases. Germline loops: CDR1 TSWWSYY, CDR2 QGS. The CDR3 length is 21 residues. Unmatched junction bases numbered 23, after V lost 8 bases and J lost 0 bases. The CDR3 sequence: CALSYGGLLGDSQGYTDKLIF. The CDR3 nucleotides are TGTGCTCTTTCCTACGGCGGATTACTGGGGGATAGCCAGGGGTACACCGATAAACTCATCTTT.

The chain links TRDV1 to TRDJ1; weak D call: TRDD3 (9 bases). Germline V lookup: CDR1 TSWWSYY, CDR2 QGS. V was trimmed by 3 bases and J by 5 bases, leaving 28 bases between them. CDR3 length: 19 amino acids. The CDR3 sequence is CALGDQGLPKVLGEDKLIF. CDR3 bases: TGTGCTCTTGGGGACCAAGGCCTTCCTAAAGTACTGGGGGAGGATAAACTCATCTTT.

The genes are TRDV1 and TRDJ1, with 10 bases that match TRDD3. The CDR3 loop spans 19 amino acids. Per the germline V gene, CDR1 is TSWWSYY and CDR2 is QGS. The V and J ends lost 2 bases and 6 bases, in that order; junction bases with no gene match: 18. The CDR3 region is CALGETSRSTGGWWYKLIF. In nucleotides, the CDR3 is TGTGCTCTTGGGGAAACGAGTCGCAGTACTGGGGGATGGTGGTATAAACTCATCTTT.

The chain joins TRDV1 to TRDJ1, with unresolved D. Trimming cost V 1 base and J 3 bases, with 18 bases left between them. Per the germline V gene, CDR1 is TSWWSYY and CDR2 is QGS. The CDR3 loop spans 17 amino acids. Here the CDR3 reads CALGERVWSPGPDKLIF. CDR3 nucleotide sequence: TGTGCTCTTGGGGAACGCGTTTGGTCCCCCGGTCCCGATAAACTCATCTTT.

The gene calls are TRDV1 and TRDJ1; 12 nucleotides match TRDD3. CDR1 is TSWWSYY and CDR2 is QGS in the germline V gene. The CDR3 is 20 residues long. The V gene end was trimmed by 1 base and the J gene end by 6 bases; junction bases not matched to a gene: 18. Here the CDR3 DNA reads TGTGCTCTTGGGGAACCGATAGTTTCCTACAACTGGGGGATACCCAATAAACTCATCTTT. This codes for CALGEPIVSYNWGIPNKLIF.

This chain joins TRDV1 and TRDJ2, with 11 bases matching TRDD3. Germline V gene lookup returns CDR1 TSWWSYY and CDR2 QGS. V dropped 2 bases and J dropped 1; count of bases not matched to a gene: 33. The CDR3 is made up of 27 amino acids. This CDR3 reads CALGEDTAPNSLPQLGDRSILTAQLFF. As DNA, the CDR3 is TGTGCTCTTGGGGAAGACACCGCCCCCAATTCCCTCCCTCAACTGGGGGATAGAAGTATTTTGACAGCACAACTCTTCTTT.

This clone was counted a few times. This sample also contains other DNA sequences that code for the same CDR3. V usage is TRDV1 and J usage is TRDJ1; no reliable D call. With 1 base removed from V and 0 bases from J, the gap between germline ends came to 9 bases. The CDR3 totals 15 residues. CDR1 and CDR2 (germline): TSWWSYY, QGS. The CDR3 sequence: CALGEPRGYTDKLIF. DNA of the CDR3: TGTGCTCTTGGGGAACCTCGGGGTTACACCGATAAACTCATCTTT.

The genes are TRDV1 and TRDJ1; 9 bases align to TRDD2. The CDR3 sequence is 18 residues long. Losses at the gene ends were 2 bases for V and 4 bases for J; bases not matched to a gene: 14. Per germline, CDR1 TSWWSYY and CDR2 QGS. The CDR3 region has the DNA TGTGCTCTTGGGGAAGATCCTTCCTACCCTATGGGCAACGATAAACTCATCTTT. This codes for CALGEDPSYPMGNDKLIF.

The table lists this clone with a few counts. The chain is built from TRDV1 and TRDJ1; 12 bases align to TRDD3. Trimming cost V 5 bases and J 1 base; bases outside gene matches: 23. This CDR3 spans 22 amino acids. Germline CDR1 and CDR2: TSWWSYY and QGS. The CDR3 loop is CALGRELLGDTRYILRTDKLIF. CDR3 in DNA: TGTGCTCTTGGGAGAGAACTCCTGGGGGATACGCGTTACATTCTTCGCACCGATAAACTCATCTTT.

By share, this clone ranks as medium-sized. The V and J genes are TRDV2 and TRDJ1, with TRDD3 as a possible D gene (6 bases). With 1 base removed from V and 3 bases from J, the gap between germline ends came to 11 bases. Germline V gene lookup returns CDR1 GEAIGNYY and CDR2 EKD. The CDR3 totals 14 residues. CDR3 loop: CACDTEGGADKLIF. In nucleotides, the CDR3 is TGTGCCTGTGACACAGAGGGGGGAGCCGATAAACTCATCTTT.

This chain uses TRDV1 with TRDJ1; TRDD3 might be the D (6 bases). V lost 2 bases to trimming and J lost 2 bases, with 27 bases between them. The V gene's germline CDR1 is TSWWSYY and CDR2 QGS. The CDR3 is made up of 20 amino acids. The CDR3, as DNA: TGTGCTCTTGGGGAAGATACGGTTTACAGGTACCGATACTTAACCGATAAACTCATCTTT. It translates to CALGEDTVYRYRYLTDKLIF.

This clone appeared a few times. The chain employs TRDV3 and TRDJ1, with TRDD3 matching over 11 bases. CDR1 TVYSNPD and CDR2 GDNSRS come from the germline V gene (reference sequence). Trimming took 5 bases from V and 3 from J; bases not matched to a gene: 17. This CDR3 spans 17 amino acids. The CDR3 sequence: CAPLPGGYPPGADKLIF. The CDR3 region has the DNA TGTGCCCCCTTGCCTGGGGGATACCCCCCCGGGGCCGATAAACTCATCTTT.

The chain has TRDV1 and TRDJ1; 10 bases fit TRDD3. This CDR3 has 21 amino acids. V trimming: 3 bases; J trimming: 7 bases; junction bases outside the gene matches: 26. CDR1 and CDR2 from the germline V gene are TSWWSYY and QGS. The CDR3 DNA is TGTGCTCTTGGGGACCACCTCTTGGCTACGCCTGTACTGGGGGATTACGGTAAACTCATCTTT. Translation gives CALGDHLLATPVLGDYGKLIF.

This clone appeared a few times. The chain carries TRDV1 and TRDJ1, with 11 bases aligning to TRDD3. Trimming took 0 bases from V and 0 from J; bases not matched to a gene: 15. Germline CDR1 TSWWSYY, CDR2 QGS. The CDR3 length is 21 residues. The CDR3 protein is CALGELSLGDTEYMYTDKLIF. DNA for the CDR3: TGTGCTCTTGGGGAACTCTCCCTGGGGGATACCGAATATATGTACACCGATAAACTCATCTTT.

J is TRDJ1 and V is TRDV1; possible D gene TRDD2, 6 bases. The germline CDR1 and CDR2 sequences are TSWWSYY and QGS. Trimming removed 1 base from V and 3 bases from J, with 15 bases in between. This CDR3 is 16 amino acids long. The CDR3 DNA follows: TGTGCTCTTGGGGAACCACTTTTCCTAGCGCCCGATAAACTCATCTTT. Translating gives CALGEPLFLAPDKLIF.

V is TRDV1 and J is TRDJ1; D not resolved. V lost 5 bases to trimming and J lost 3 bases, with 16 bases between them. Germline V CDR1 and CDR2: TSWWSYY, QGS. This CDR3 has 15 amino acids. This chain's CDR3 is CALGYFHGSADKLIF. CDR3 DNA sequence: TGTGCTCTTGGGTACTTTCACGGTAGTGCCGATAAACTCATCTTT.

By sample share, this clone is medium-sized. The rearrangement uses TRDV2 and TRDJ1; 11 positions agree with TRDD3. V trimming: 6 bases; J trimming: 3 bases; junction bases outside the gene matches: 5. The CDR3 sequence is 14 residues long. Germline lookup yields CDR1 GEAIGNYY and CDR2 EKD. The CDR3 here is CACLLGDIADKLIF. As DNA, the CDR3 is TGTGCCTGTCTACTGGGGGATATAGCCGATAAACTCATCTTT.

This clone was observed once. The chain joins TRDV1 to TRDJ1; 7 bases are shared with TRDD3. From germline, CDR1 is TSWWSYY and CDR2 QGS. CDR3 length equals 22 residues. V dropped 4 bases and J dropped 2; count of bases not matched to a gene: 28. CDR3 sequence: CALGGTWAAFLAGGCRTDKLIF. The CDR3, as DNA: TGTGCTCTTGGGGGCACCTGGGCTGCCTTTTTGGCTGGGGGCTGTAGGACCGATAAACTCATCTTT.

This chain links TRDV1 with TRDJ1; 13 bases map to TRDD3. The CDR3 contains 23 residues. V shed 3 bases and J 4 bases; nucleotides not matched to a gene: 26. Germline CDR1 is TSWWSYY and CDR2 is QGS. In DNA form, the CDR3 reads TGTGCTCTTGGGGAGAGGTACCTACCCCTTTTACTGGGGGATACGCAGGGTGTCGATAAACTCATCTTT. Its translation is CALGERYLPLLLGDTQGVDKLIF.

The gene calls are TRDV1 and TRDJ1; TRDD3 matches 7 bases. The V gene end was trimmed by 5 bases and the J gene end by 1 base; junction bases not matched to a gene: 13. Germline CDR1 and CDR2: TSWWSYY and QGS. CDR3 size: 17 residues. The CDR3 here is CALGNGISGGSTDKLIF. CDR3 DNA: TGTGCTCTTGGGAACGGAATTTCTGGGGGGTCCACCGATAAACTCATCTTT.

The V and J genes are TRDV2 and TRDJ1, with 11 bases fitting TRDD3. Per germline, CDR1 GEAIGNYY and CDR2 EKD. The trim removed 1 base at V and 0 bases at J, leaving 9 bases unmatched. The CDR3 contains 18 residues. The CDR3 sequence: CACDTLGDTNGYTDKLIF. The CDR3, as DNA: TGTGCCTGTGACACTCTGGGGGATACAAATGGGTACACCGATAAACTCATCTTT.

This chain uses TRDV1 with TRDJ1, with 13 bases matching TRDD3. CDR3 length equals 23 residues. Germline V gene sequence: CDR1 TSWWSYY, CDR2 QGS. The V segment lost 0 bases and the J segment 2 bases; nucleotides outside the gene matches: 21. The CDR3 is CALGELATSSCTGGYAGTDKLIF. The CDR3 coding sequence is TGTGCTCTTGGGGAACTGGCTACTTCCTCCTGTACTGGGGGATACGCGGGGACCGATAAACTCATCTTT.

A few counts support this clone. The DNA is omitted, as the CDR3 cannot be located on it reliably, and the CDR3 follows TCRdb's listing. The rearrangement joins TRAV29/DV5 to TRDJ1; the table gives TRDD3 as D, unverified against the DNA. Germline CDR1 is NSMFDY and CDR2 is ISSIKDK. The CDR3 adds up to 28 amino acids, both ends counted. CDR3 region: CSVLLCSESFFQTPSGGFNSIHTDKLIF.

The chain employs TRDV1 and TRDJ1; 10 positions agree with TRDD3. Germline V gene data show CDR1 as TSWWSYY and CDR2 as QGS. With 0 bases clipped from V and 7 bases from J, the junction kept 20 bases outside the gene matches. The CDR3 runs 20 residues. The CDR3 is CALGELPTRPFTGGFAKLIF. The CDR3 nucleotides are TGTGCTCTTGGGGAACTTCCTACCCGACCTTTTACTGGGGGATTTGCTAAACTCATCTTT.

The V call is TRDV1, the J call TRDJ1; the match to TRDD3 covers 11 bases. Germline V gene sequence: CDR1 TSWWSYY, CDR2 QGS. This CDR3 contains 17 residues. V gave up 0 bases and J gave up 2 bases; unmatched junction bases: 5. CDR3 sequence: CALGELALGDTTDKLIF. Written as DNA, the CDR3 is TGTGCTCTTGGGGAACTAGCGCTGGGGGATACTACCGATAAACTCATCTTT.

The chain carries TRDV1 and TRDJ1; D might be TRDD3 (5 bases). Germline CDR1 and CDR2: TSWWSYY and QGS. This CDR3 is built from 12 residues. The V end lost 1 base, the J end lost 11 bases, and 11 bases lay between the germline ends. The CDR3 DNA reads as TGTGCTCTTGGGGAACGGACTGGTTCCCTCATCTTT. Its translation: CALGERTGSLIF.

This clone was seen a handful of times. The chain joins TRDV1 to TRDJ2, with TRDD3 matching over 9 bases. Germline CDR1 is TSWWSYY and CDR2 is QGS. This CDR3 region has 18 residues. J was trimmed by 6 bases and V by 2 bases; bases with no gene match: 13. The CDR3 spells CALGEIGGGYIMAAQLFF. DNA of the CDR3: TGTGCTCTTGGGGAAATAGGTGGGGGATATATAATGGCAGCACAACTCTTCTTT.